The 10 T cell receptor beta chains below were found in one sample sequenced in a study of blood T cells in healthy people across ages. A J-beta primer mix and a sample-barcoded 5' primer were used in a second PCR of about 7 to 12 cycles. TCRdb processed the 5' RACE reads anew with MiXCR; each CDR3 protein has one entry. The repertoire has fewer than 800,000 distinct CDR3 sequences, about 30% of them found once; the top ten carry 15%. Sequenced input: blood. These receptor sequences come from an elderly woman in good health.

A remark on this clonotype: A read error is possible here, since a much larger clone lies one base away. This sequence joins TRBV25-1 and TRBJ2-1; 9 bases are shared with TRBD2. CDR1 and CDR2 from the germline V gene are MGHDK and SYGVNS. This CDR3 has 16 amino acids. The CDR3 sequence: CASSAARGGSYNEQVF. The CDR3 DNA reads as TGTGCCAGCAGTGCGGCGCGGGGGGGCTCCTACAATGAGCAGGTCTTC.

This clonotype occurred a few times. V and J are TRBV29-1 and TRBJ2-7; no reliable D call. The CDR3 runs 14 residues. Germline V CDR1 and CDR2: SQVTM, ANQGSEA. Trimming stripped 4 bases from V and 7 bases from J, with 20 bases between. Here the CDR3 reads CSVGVRILHREQYF. DNA for the CDR3: TGCAGCGTTGGTGTGCGGATACTTCATCGAGAGCAGTACTTC.

This clonotype has only a few counts. The chain employs TRBV5-6 and TRBJ1-4, with 7 bases identical to TRBD1. The CDR3 runs to 17 residues. J lost 3 bases, V lost 1 base, and 9 bases had no gene match. Germline CDR1 SGHDT, CDR2 YYEEEE. CDR3 nucleotides: TGTGCCAGCAGCTTGATTACAACAGGGGCTTCTAATGAAAAACTGTTTTTT. Translating it yields CASSLITTGASNEKLFF.

The chain links TRBV20-1 to TRBJ1-5, with TRBD1 identical over 8 bases. The germline gives CDR1 DFQATT, CDR2 SNEGSKA (reference sequence). The CDR3 length is 12 residues. V lost 6 bases and J lost 5; bases outside the gene matches: 3. The CDR3 sequence is CSADRGDQPQHF. The CDR3 DNA sequence: TGCAGTGCCGACAGGGGAGATCAGCCCCAGCATTTT.

This chain links TRBV20-1 with TRBJ2-7; 10 bases match TRBD2. V lost 3 bases and J lost 7; bases outside the gene matches: 12. The CDR3 extends over 15 amino acids. Germline assignment: CDR1 DFQATT and CDR2 SNEGSKA (reference sequence). CDR3 amino acids: CSASLASGSSREQYF. Here the CDR3 DNA reads TGCAGTGCTAGTCTCGCTAGCGGGAGCTCGAGGGAGCAGTACTTC.

This clonotype came up a few times. The chain uses TRBV21-1 and TRBJ2-4; the table gives TRBD1 as D, unverified against the DNA. The assigned J gene may be wrong: the sequence end matches TRBJ2-7 better. TRBV21-1 is tagged as a pseudogene. CDR3 length equals 15 residues. CDR3 in amino acids: CASSPNETGRHEQYF. The CDR3 coding sequence is TGTGCCAGCAGCCCTAACGAGACAGGTAGACACGAGCAGTACTTC.

This clonotype has only a few counts. This clone may be a read error of a much larger clone one base away. The chain uses TRBV5-1 and TRBJ2-1; tentatively, D is TRBD1 (5 bases). Trimming cost V 10 bases and J 7 bases, with 27 bases left between them. CDR3 length equals 16 residues. Germline V gene sequence: CDR1 SGHRS, CDR2 YFSETQ. CDR3 protein: CAGNPGLQLNGNEQFF. The CDR3 nucleotides are TGCGCCGGCAACCCAGGGTTACAATTAAATGGGAATGAGCAGTTCTTC. Full variable domain (remainder filled in from reference TRBV5-1 and TRBJ2-1): KAGVTQTPRYLIKTRGQQVTLSCSPISGHRSVSWYQQTPGQGLQFLFEYFSETQRNKGNFPGRFSGRQFSNSRSEMNVSTLELGDSALYLCAGNPGLQLNGNEQFFGPGTRLTVL.

Many counts were recorded for this clonotype. The chain joins TRBV20-1 to TRBJ1-6; D is ambiguous. The CDR3 has 15 amino acids. V dropped 3 bases and J dropped 8 bases, with 17 bases sitting between them. Germline CDR1 and CDR2: DFQATT and SNEGSKA (reference sequence). CDR3 residues: CSASPGLAEDSPLHF. As DNA, the CDR3 is TGCAGTGCTAGCCCAGGACTTGCCGAGGATTCACCCCTCCACTTT.

This clonotype appeared many times. The chain is built from TRBV20-1 and TRBJ1-6; no definite D call. The CDR3 totals 14 residues. The germline V and J ends were trimmed by 3 bases and 8 bases, with 14 bases remaining between them. Per germline, CDR1 DFQATT and CDR2 SNEGSKA (reference sequence). The chain's CDR3 is CSASTGFGDSPLHF. The CDR3 DNA sequence: TGCAGTGCTAGTACGGGATTCGGCGATTCACCCCTCCACTTT.

The sample holds many counts of this clonotype. The V gene is TRBV3-1, the J gene TRBJ2-7; D is unresolved. V was pared by 1 base and J by 1 base, with 11 bases between. Per germline, CDR1 LGHDT and CDR2 YNNKEL (reference sequence). This CDR3 is built from 15 residues. CDR3 sequence reads: CASSQGPTASYEQYF. Written as DNA, the CDR3 is TGTGCCAGCAGCCAAGGTCCGACGGCATCCTACGAGCAGTACTTC.